This T cell receptor beta chain was captured by sequencing in a study of cytomegalovirus exposure and HLA in healthy donors. The count of this clone is one. PCR employed 60 Vbeta and 13 Jbeta primers. The repertoire was sequenced with immunoSEQ multiplex PCR; TCRdb's copy has only in-frame clones and lacks some. The sample contains over 200,000 clones, approximately 81% of which appear only once. The V gene lost 0 bases and the J gene lost 2 bases, with 8 bases spanning the gap. The CDR3 covers 15 residues. Germline lookup yields CDR1 LGHNA and CDR2 YNFKEQ. The sequencing input was PBMCs. V is TRBV4-2 and J is TRBJ2-1, with D tentatively TRBD1 (5 bases). This clonotype originated in a human donor in good health. The CDR3 nucleotides are TGTGCCAGCAGCCAAGACGCAGGGACCTACAATGAGCAGTTCTTC. Residues: CASSQDAGTYNEQFF.